A selection of T cell receptor beta chains follows, all from one sample in a study of breast tumors, draining lymph nodes, adjacent tissues. TCRdb called the multiplex PCR reads again in MiXCR, with one record for every CDR3 protein. The table lists approximately 13,000 distinct CDR3 sequences, roughly 34% of them singletons. Sequenced: breast tumor tissue. The receptors were sampled from a female donor with breast cancer. Some clones in this sample may be carry-over from other donors' samples. CDR3s include the opening cysteine and the closing phenylalanine or tryptophan. Each record gives: D gene, clone size, J gene, V gene, CDR3 protein, CDR3 DNA. D genes are given only for firm matches. For some rows the clone size is stated as once, few or many, or as a class when expanded; others skip it.

>NA|many|TRBJ2-1|TRBV5-1
CASRVFEDEQFF
TGCGCCAGCAGGGTTTTCGAGGATGAGCAGTTCTTC
>NA|NA|TRBJ2-7|TRBV2
CASIPDPAYEQYF
TGTGCCAGCATCCCAGACCCAGCCTACGAGCAGTACTTC
>TRBD2|NA|TRBJ2-3|TRBV7-8
CASSGTSGVGGAQYF
TGTGCCAGCAGCGGGACTAGCGGGGTTGGCGGAGCGCAGTATTTT
>TRBD2|NA|TRBJ2-1|TRBV7-3
CASRAGGDNEQFF
TGTGCCAGCAGGGCGGGGGGGGACAATGAGCAGTTCTTC
>TRBD2|NA|TRBJ2-5|TRBV20-1
CSARDLSGGLAYF
TGCAGTGCTAGAGACCTTAGCGGGGGGCTTGCGTACTTC
>NA|medium-sized|TRBJ1-2|TRBV6-2/TRBV6-3
CASSYEGTYGYTF
TGTGCCAGCAGTTACGAAGGAACCTATGGCTACACCTTC
>NA|medium-sized|TRBJ2-1|TRBV7-8
CASSLAVQGGEQFF
TGTGCCAGCAGCTTAGCCGTACAGGGAGGAGAGCAGTTCTTC
>TRBD1|NA|TRBJ1-2|TRBV24-1
CATSDPGTGPDGYTF
TGTGCCACCAGTGACCCCGGGACAGGGCCCGATGGCTACACCTTC
>NA|NA|TRBJ1-3|TRBV20-1
CSAREGNTIYF
TGCAGTGCTAGAGAGGGAAACACCATATATTTT
>NA|large|TRBJ2-5|TRBV10-3
CAISESDLETQYF
TGTGCCATCAGTGAGTCGGATCTAGAGACCCAGTACTTC
>NA|NA|TRBJ1-5|TRBV20-1
CSAWTEPSNQPQHF
TGCAGTGCCTGGACGGAACCAAGCAATCAGCCCCAGCATTTT
>NA|medium-sized|TRBJ2-7|TRBV20-1
CSALTGQTYEQYF
TGCAGTGCTCTCACGGGGCAGACCTACGAGCAGTACTTC
>NA|NA|TRBJ2-3|TRBV3-1
CASSQDPGSGRTQYF
TGTGCCAGCAGCCAAGATCCAGGGTCGGGACGTACGCAGTATTTT
>NA|NA|TRBJ2-5|TRBV10-1
CASSDGDSETQYF
TGCGCCAGCAGTGACGGGGACTCGGAGACCCAGTACTTC
>NA|many|TRBJ2-6|TRBV19
CASSRYRNSGANVLTF
TGTGCCAGTAGCCGATACAGGAACTCTGGGGCCAACGTCCTGACTTTC
>NA|few|TRBJ1-4|TRBV18
CASSPPQDRGEKLFF
TGTGCCAGCTCACCACCACAGGACAGAGGTGAAAAACTGTTTTTT
>NA|NA|TRBJ2-7|TRBV19
CASSMAAGPYEQYF
TGTGCCAGTAGTATGGCAGCCGGACCCTACGAGCAGTACTTC
>TRBD2|NA|TRBJ2-5|TRBV5-6
CASTGLAGGLETQYF
TGTGCCAGCACGGGACTAGCGGGGGGGCTGGAGACCCAGTACTTC
>NA|NA|TRBJ2-2|TRBV7-3
CASGSGTGELFF
TGTGCCAGCGGGAGTGGTACCGGGGAGCTGTTTTTT
>NA|few|TRBJ1-1|TRBV7-2
CASSLSGITEAFF
TGTGCCAGCAGCTTATCAGGGATCACTGAAGCTTTCTTT
>NA|NA|TRBJ1-6|TRBV27
CASSFGDPISYNSPLHF
TGTGCCAGCAGTTTTGGGGACCCTATCTCCTATAATTCACCCCTCCACTTT
>TRBD1|medium-sized|TRBJ1-2|TRBV20-1
CSARPGTGESYTF
TGCAGTGCTAGACCCGGGACAGGGGAAAGCTACACCTTC
>TRBD1|NA|TRBJ1-2|TRBV7-2
CASSLTGLAYGYTF
TGTGCCAGCAGCTTGACAGGGTTGGCCTATGGCTACACCTTC
>TRBD2|many|TRBJ2-7|TRBV5-6
CASSWVTSGFNEQYF
TGTGCCAGCAGCTGGGTAACTAGCGGGTTCAACGAGCAGTACTTC
>TRBD2|many|TRBJ2-7|TRBV6-6
CASSYNGAAGGYEQYF
TGTGCCAGCAGTTACAATGGCGCCGCGGGGGGGTACGAGCAGTACTTC
>NA|many|TRBJ1-3|TRBV20-1
CSARDARQKRNTIYF
TGCAGTGCTAGAGATGCGAGACAGAAAAGAAACACCATATATTTT
>NA|many|TRBJ2-2|TRBV9
CASSVFGGELFF
TGTGCCAGCAGCGTATTCGGCGGGGAGCTGTTTTTT
>NA|many|TRBJ2-2|TRBV6-6
CASSYGAEAGELFF
TGTGCCAGCAGTTACGGCGCCGAGGCCGGGGAGCTGTTTTTT
>NA|many|TRBJ2-7|TRBV6-2/TRBV6-3
CASGGTSEQYF
TGTGCCAGCGGCGGGACGTCAGAGCAGTACTTC
>TRBD1|many|TRBJ1-2|TRBV3-1
CASSLGQGAVYGYTF
TGTGCCAGCAGCCTAGGACAGGGGGCTGTCTATGGCTACACCTTC
>NA|NA|TRBJ2-7|TRBV5-1
CASSFHVLSYEQYF
TGCGCCAGCAGCTTTCATGTCCTTTCCTACGAGCAGTACTTC
>NA|NA|TRBJ2-7|TRBV13
CASSLLPYEQYF
TGTGCCAGCAGCCTACTACCCTACGAGCAGTACTTC
>TRBD2|many|TRBJ2-1|TRBV28
CASSPPGLASNEQFF
TGTGCCAGCAGTCCGCCGGGACTAGCGAGCAATGAGCAGTTCTTC
>NA|medium-sized|TRBJ2-7|TRBV7-9
CASSSDIFHEQYF
TGTGCCAGCAGCTCTGACATCTTCCACGAGCAGTACTTC
>TRBD1|medium-sized|TRBJ2-1|TRBV7-9
CASSLPRDRVPSEQFF
TGTGCCAGCAGCTTACCTAGGGACAGGGTGCCCAGTGAGCAGTTCTTC
>TRBD1|many|TRBJ1-5|TRBV19
CASGGSPGGFGGNQPQHF
TGTGCCAGTGGGGGCTCGCCAGGGGGCTTTGGAGGCAATCAGCCCCAGCATTTT